This T cell receptor beta chain is from a study of Ad26.COV2.S vaccination and SARS-CoV-2 variants. Whole-study findings and limits: Spike-specific TCR breadth was greater in vaccine than placebo recipients.

TCRdb's copy holds only in-frame clones and misses some; the assay was immunoSEQ multiplex PCR. Of fewer than 600,000 clones in the sample, approximately 90% were seen once. A remark on this clone: Its antigen remains unidentified.

As for treatment: some 20 received Ad26.COV2.S at low or high dose, single or two shots; a few received placebo; per-sample allocation not given. The samples were gathered on day 63 after the first injection of vaccine or placebo. This receptor was identified in a person aged 18-65 years who received the Ad26.COV2.S COVID-19 vaccine or a placebo. This specimen consisted of peripheral blood, obtained in a trial of Ad26.COV2.S vaccine versus placebo.

The CDR3 loop is CSARQAYEQYF. In DNA, the CDR3 is TGCAGTGCTAGACAGGCATACGAGCAGTACTTC. This chain links TRBV20-1 with TRBJ2-7; no clear D gene. CDR3 length equals 11 residues. Germline-derived CDR1 and CDR2 are DFQATT and SNEGSKA (reference sequence). The V end was cut by 2 bases, the J end by 4 bases, with 6 bases between.